The 31 T cell receptor beta chains below all came from one sample that was sequenced in a study of T cell responses to AZD1222 COVID-19 vaccine. Libraries were prepared by immunoSEQ multiplex PCR; TCRdb keeps only in-frame clonotypes and omits some of them. This sample has some 110,000 clones, with roughly 92% found just once. The specimen was peripheral blood, collected 28 days after the second AZD1222 dose. These receptor sequences come from an adult who received the AZD1222 COVID-19 vaccine.

The rearrangement uses TRBV30 and TRBJ2-2, with TRBD2 matching 15 bases. Trimming took 2 bases from V and 9 from J; bases not matched to a gene: 7. The germline V gene encodes CDR1 GTSNPN and CDR2 SVGIG (reference sequence). This CDR3 has 16 amino acids. CDR3 sequence reads: CAWSSGTSGRNWELFF. For the CDR3, the DNA is TGTGCCTGGAGTAGTGGGACTAGCGGGAGGAATTGGGAGCTGTTTTTT.

The rearrangement uses TRBV9 and TRBJ2-2; D is uncertain. Germline loops: CDR1 SGDLS, CDR2 YYNGEE. Deletions cut 4 bases from V and 0 bases from J, with 10 bases between. This CDR3 is built from 15 residues. The CDR3 region is CASSLTASNTGELFF. The CDR3 nucleotides read TGTGCCAGCAGCCTCACTGCCTCGAACACCGGGGAGCTGTTTTTT.

J is TRBJ1-5 and V is TRBV27; D remains unclear. Germline CDR1 reads MNHEY; CDR2 reads SMNVEV (reference sequence). V shed 3 bases and J shed 3 bases, with 9 bases lying between them. This CDR3 comprises 14 residues. The CDR3 DNA reads TGTGCCAGCAGTTTGGGTAGATACAATCAGCCCCAGCATTTT. This gives the protein CASSLGRYNQPQHF.

The rearrangement uses TRBV5-1 and TRBJ2-1; TRBD1 matches at 8 bases. Trimming cost V 1 base and J 9 bases; bases outside gene matches: 9. Germline CDR1 and CDR2: SGHRS and YFSETQ. The CDR3 is 15 amino acids. CDR3 sequence (DNA): TGCGCCAGCAGCTTGCCCCCCCCGGACAGGGCTGAGCAGTTCTTC. As protein: CASSLPPPDRAEQFF.

V and J are TRBV12-5 and TRBJ1-2; TRBD1 matches 8 bases. The ends lost 0 bases at V and 2 bases at J; junction bases unmatched: 5. CDR3 length equals 16 residues. Germline V lookup: CDR1 LGHNT, CDR2 FRNRAP. CDR3 nucleotide sequence: TGTGCTAGTGGTTTGGTACTTGGGGACAGGAACTATGGCTACACCTTC. This gives the protein CASGLVLGDRNYGYTF.

CDR3 sequence (DNA): TGTGCCAGCAGCCCGGGCCATCATCAGCCCCAGCATTTT. Amino acids: CASSPGHHQPQHF. The J gene is TRBJ1-5, the V gene TRBV7-9; D gene unclear. This CDR3 is built from 13 residues. Germline values: CDR1 SEHNR, CDR2 FQNEAQ (reference sequence). The V gene lost 5 bases and the J gene lost 5 bases, with 10 bases spanning the gap.

The V call is TRBV27, the J call TRBJ2-2; the match to TRBD1 covers 9 bases. V lost 6 bases and J lost 3; bases outside the gene matches: 5. Germline values: CDR1 MNHEY, CDR2 SMNVEV (reference sequence). The CDR3 sequence is 15 residues long. CDR3 sequence reads: CASSPGQGYTGELFF. Written as DNA, the CDR3 is TGTGCCAGCAGCCCGGGACAGGGATACACCGGGGAGCTGTTTTTT.

This chain links TRBV29-1 with TRBJ2-5; the match to TRBD1 covers 11 bases. J lost 1 base, V lost 4 bases, and 2 bases had no gene match. This CDR3 spans 14 amino acids. CDR1 and CDR2 (germline): SQVTM, ANQGSEA. The DNA of the CDR3 is TGCAGCGTTGGGGGACAGGGGGGCCAAGAGACCCAGTACTTC. Its translation: CSVGGQGGQETQYF.

The V and J genes are TRBV7-2 and TRBJ1-2; D may be TRBD1 (6 bases). The germline gives CDR1 SGHTA, CDR2 FQGNSA. This CDR3 is 14 amino acids long. V lost 0 bases to trimming and J lost 5 bases, with 10 bases between them. CDR3 residues: CASSLAPQGYGYTF. CDR3 sequence (DNA): TGTGCCAGCAGCTTAGCTCCCCAGGGGTATGGCTACACCTTC.

The chain recombines TRBV30 with TRBJ1-6, with D unclear. Germline values: CDR1 GTSNPN, CDR2 SVGIG (reference sequence). V was cut by 0 bases and J by 7 bases, with 13 bases left in between. CDR3 length equals 15 residues. The CDR3 here is CAWSVGRSLNSPLHF. The DNA for the CDR3 is TGTGCCTGGAGTGTAGGGAGGAGTCTAAATTCACCCCTCCACTTT. Drawing the rest from reference TRBV30 and TRBJ1-6, the complete variable domain is SQTIHQWPATLVQPVGSPLSLECTVEGTSNPNLYWYRQAAGRGLQLLFYSVGIGQISSEVPQNLSASRPQDRQFILSSKKLLLSDSGFYLCAWSVGRSLNSPLHFGNGTRLTVT.

This clone showed up just once. Written as DNA, the CDR3 is TGTGCCAGCAGTTTATCGCAGGGGATGGGTCAGCCCCAGCATTTT. Its translation is CASSLSQGMGQPQHF. The chain has TRBV27 and TRBJ1-5, with D possibly matching TRBD1 (6 bases). V lost 0 bases and J lost 6, with 12 bases in between. This CDR3 has 15 amino acids. The germline CDR1 and CDR2 sequences are MNHEY and SMNVEV (reference sequence).

The genes are TRBV30 and TRBJ2-7; TRBD2 matches at 11 bases. The ends lost 4 bases at V and 1 base at J; junction bases unmatched: 9. The CDR3 has 16 residues. The germline V gene has CDR1 GTSNPN and CDR2 SVGIG (reference sequence). In nucleotides, the CDR3 is TGTGCCTGGACCCAGTCGACTAGCGGGAAATCCTACGAGCAGTACTTC. The encoded protein is CAWTQSTSGKSYEQYF.

This chain joins TRBV9 and TRBJ2-5; 7 nucleotides match TRBD2. The CDR3 has 13 residues. Germline CDR1 is SGDLS and CDR2 is YYNGEE. V was clipped by 1 base and J by 3 bases; unmatched bases: 0. The DNA for the CDR3 is TGTGCCAGCAGCGTACTAGCGGAAGAGACCCAGTACTTC. Translation gives CASSVLAEETQYF. Combining the CDR3 with reference TRBV9 and TRBJ2-5 gives the whole variable domain DSGVTQTPKHLITATGQRVTLRCSPRSGDLSVYWYQQSLDQGLQFLIQYYNGEERAKGNILERFSAQQFPDLHSELNLSSLELGDSALYFCASSVLAEETQYFGPGTRLLVL.

V gene TRBV3-1 (or the pseudogene TRBV3-2) combines with J gene TRBJ2-5, with TRBD2 matching 9 bases. V trimming: 4 bases; J trimming: 1 base; junction bases outside the gene matches: 7. The CDR3 length is 16 residues. Germline V gene lookup returns CDR1 LGHDT and CDR2 YNNKEL (reference sequence). The CDR3 bases are TGTGCCAGCAGCCTCAGGAGCGGGAGGACCCAAGAGACCCAGTACTTC. This encodes CASSLRSGRTQETQYF.

V is TRBV20-1 and J is TRBJ2-1, with D perhaps given as TRBD1 or TRBD2 (6 bases each). The CDR3 is 15 residues long. The V gene's germline CDR1 is DFQATT and CDR2 SNEGSKA (reference sequence). The V end was cut by 3 bases, the J end by 3 bases, with 15 bases between. The CDR3 reads CSASSWRGHYNEQFF. The CDR3 nucleotides read TGCAGTGCTAGTTCCTGGAGGGGACACTACAATGAGCAGTTCTTC.

This chain connects TRBV2 to TRBJ2-7; no reliable D call. In germline, CDR1 is SNHLY, CDR2 FYNNEI. With 9 bases removed from V and 6 bases from J, the gap between germline ends came to 15 bases. The CDR3 sequence is 12 residues long. The CDR3 here is CARGPDTAEQYF. In nucleotides, the CDR3 is TGTGCCAGAGGTCCAGACACAGCCGAGCAGTACTTC.

This clone appeared a few times. This sequence joins TRBV4-1 and TRBJ1-1; possibly TRBD1 for D (5 bases). CDR3 size: 12 residues. Trimming removed 6 bases at V and 3 bases at J, with 8 bases between. CDR1 and CDR2 from the germline V gene are MGHRA and YSYEKL. The CDR3 sequence: CASSWGDTEAFF. The CDR3 coding sequence is TGCGCCAGCAGTTGGGGGGACACTGAAGCTTTCTTT.

V usage is TRBV9 and J usage is TRBJ1-5; 8 nucleotides match TRBD1. The CDR3 is 15 amino acids. V was pared by 0 bases and J by 7 bases, with 6 bases of the junction left unmatched. The germline CDR1 and CDR2 sequences are SGDLS and YYNGEE. The CDR3 nucleotides are TGTGCCAGCAGCGTAGGGTCAGGGGGCGGGCAGCCCCAGCATTTT. It codes for CASSVGSGGGQPQHF.

The chain combines TRBV27 with TRBJ1-1; 7 bases line up with TRBD1. Trimming took 3 bases from V and 4 from J; bases not matched to a gene: 11. The CDR3 contains 16 residues. The germline V gene encodes CDR1 MNHEY and CDR2 SMNVEV (reference sequence). CDR3 sequence: CASSLSTGEVGTEAFF. The CDR3, as DNA: TGTGCCAGCAGTTTGTCTACAGGGGAAGTAGGCACTGAAGCTTTCTTT.

This clone is medium-sized (0.01 to 0.1%) in the sample. This chain joins TRBV5-8 and TRBJ2-1, with D perhaps TRBD1 (7 bases). This CDR3 spans 16 amino acids. V lost 2 bases and J lost 12, with 24 bases in between. Germline V gene sequence: CDR1 SGHTS, CDR2 YDEGEE. CDR3: CASSFGFRGALTLQFF. CDR3 DNA sequence: TGTGCCAGCAGCTTCGGATTCAGGGGGGCCCTTACATTGCAGTTCTTC.

The chain recombines TRBV5-4 with TRBJ2-7; D gene unclear. Trimming stripped 3 bases from V and 3 bases from J, with 4 bases between. CDR3 length equals 11 residues. Germline V gene sequence: CDR1 SGHNT, CDR2 YYREEE (reference sequence). The CDR3 here is CASSSNYEQYF. The CDR3, as DNA: TGTGCCAGCAGCTCTAACTACGAGCAGTACTTC.

The rearrangement links TRBV5-1 to TRBJ2-5; 12 bases are shared with TRBD2. CDR1 SGHRS and CDR2 YFSETQ come from the germline V gene. V trimming: 3 bases; J trimming: 7 bases; junction bases outside the gene matches: 13. The CDR3 spans 17 residues. CDR3 amino acids: CASSSYGLAGGRGTQYF. CDR3 nucleotide sequence: TGCGCCAGCAGCTCGTACGGGCTAGCGGGAGGGCGGGGGACCCAGTACTTC.

This chain connects TRBV18 to TRBJ1-2; maybe TRBD1 (5 bases). CDR3 size: 15 residues. Looked up from germline, CDR1 is KGHSH and CDR2 is LQKENI. V was pared by 3 bases and J by 6 bases, with 17 bases between. The CDR3 protein is CASSPSTVWADGYTF. The CDR3 DNA sequence: TGTGCCAGCTCACCTTCGACAGTTTGGGCCGATGGCTACACCTTC. The variable domain in full, completed from reference TRBV18 and TRBJ1-2, reads NAGVMQNPRHLVRRRGQEARLRCSPMKGHSHVYWYRQLPEEGLKFMVYLQKENIIDESGMPKERFSAEFPKEGPSILRIQQVVRGDSAAYFCASSPSTVWADGYTFGSGTRLTVV.

The chain employs TRBV2 and TRBJ1-5; D is undetermined. The germline CDR1 and CDR2 sequences are SNHLY and FYNNEI. The CDR3 contains 13 residues. Trimming pared 1 base from V and 4 bases from J, leaving 5 bases between. The chain's CDR3 is CASSEEGNQPQHF. CDR3 bases: TGTGCCAGCAGTGAAGAGGGAAATCAGCCCCAGCATTTT.

This sequence joins TRBV14 and TRBJ2-1; the D gene is possibly TRBD1 (5 bases). V lost 4 bases and J lost 7, with 8 bases in between. This CDR3 region has 12 residues. Germline CDR1 reads SGHDN; CDR2 reads FVKESK. In nucleotides, the CDR3 is TGTGCCAGCAGCCCAGGGTTAAATGAGCAGTTCTTC. As protein: CASSPGLNEQFF.

This rearrangement joins TRBV29-1 to TRBJ2-7; the D gene is possibly TRBD2 (6 bases). The V gene's germline CDR1 is SQVTM and CDR2 ANQGSEA. V was clipped by 7 bases and J by 0 bases, with 16 bases between them. The CDR3 totals 14 residues. The CDR3 region is CSAGVKGSSYEQYF. CDR3 in DNA: TGCAGCGCGGGAGTTAAGGGGAGCTCCTACGAGCAGTACTTC.

The chain carries TRBV6-1 and TRBJ2-1; TRBD2 aligns across 12 bases. V shed 4 bases, J shed 10 bases, and the junction held 14 bases outside the gene matches. Germline lookup yields CDR1 MNHNS and CDR2 SASEGT. This CDR3 comprises 17 residues. The CDR3 is CASSAGLTSGSLSEQFF. The CDR3 coding sequence is TGTGCCAGCAGTGCCGGATTGACTAGCGGGAGTCTGAGCGAGCAGTTCTTC.

This chain connects TRBV7-7 to TRBJ2-2, with 11 bases that match TRBD2. Germline lookup yields CDR1 SSHAT and CDR2 FNYEAQ (reference sequence). The CDR3 consists of 15 residues. The V gene end was trimmed by 3 bases and the J gene end by 7 bases; junction bases not matched to a gene: 4. CDR3 nucleotides: TGTGCCAGCAGCTTTGTAGCGGGAGGGATCGGGGAGCTGTTTTTT. This encodes CASSFVAGGIGELFF.

This chain joins TRBV5-1 and TRBJ2-2; 7 bases are shared with TRBD2. CDR3 size: 15 residues. Trimming cost V 5 bases and J 2 bases; bases outside gene matches: 6. From germline, CDR1 is SGHRS and CDR2 YFSETQ. CDR3 in DNA: TGCGCCAGCAGTAGCCTAGCGGCCAACACCGGGGAGCTGTTTTTT. Protein: CASSSLAANTGELFF.

The chain uses TRBV9 and TRBJ1-4, with 7 nucleotides matching TRBD1. Unmatched junction bases numbered 4, after V lost 4 bases and J lost 1 base. The germline V gene has CDR1 SGDLS and CDR2 YYNGEE. The CDR3 is 15 residues long. The CDR3 spells CASSNRQGTNEKLFF. Here the CDR3 DNA reads TGTGCCAGCAGCAATCGACAGGGAACTAATGAAAAACTGTTTTTT. Drawing the rest from reference TRBV9 and TRBJ1-4, the complete variable domain is DSGVTQTPKHLITATGQRVTLRCSPRSGDLSVYWYQQSLDQGLQFLIQYYNGEERAKGNILERFSAQQFPDLHSELNLSSLELGDSALYFCASSNRQGTNEKLFFGSGTQLSVL.

This chain joins TRBV12-3 or TRBV12-4 and TRBJ1-3; TRBD1 aligns across 12 bases. V lost 6 bases to trimming and J lost 16 bases; unmatched junction nucleotides: 10. There are 13 residues in the CDR3. The CDR3 loop reads CASSPTGTGGGYF. The CDR3 DNA reads as TGTGCCAGCAGCCCCACCGGGACAGGGGGCGGGTATTTT.